The 13 T cell receptor beta chains in this list originate from one sample, sequenced in a study of OX40 agonist ivuxolimab in advanced cancers. Measured with immunoSEQ multiplex PCR; TCRdb has only the in-frame clones, and not every one. The sample has some 150,000 clones, 90% seen once; the top ten hold approximately 1%. The sample was CD4+ or CD8+ T cells sorted from blood, taken in a trial of the OX40 agonist ivuxolimab. These receptors all come from an adult with an advanced solid tumor such as melanoma, head and neck, liver or kidney cancer.

The chain uses TRBV5-8 and TRBJ2-5; 11 bases agree with TRBD2. Germline trimming cut 4 bases from V and 2 bases from J; bases unmatched to any gene: 4. The CDR3 loop spans 15 amino acids. The germline CDR1 and CDR2 sequences are SGHTS and YDEGEE. The CDR3 reads CASSLGTSGQETQYF. The DNA for the CDR3 is TGTGCCAGCAGCCTAGGGACTAGCGGACAAGAGACCCAGTACTTC.

V usage is TRBV6-5 and J usage is TRBJ1-2, with D possibly matching TRBD1 (5 bases). CDR3 length: 11 amino acids. Germline V gene sequence: CDR1 MNHEY, CDR2 SVGAGI. V lost 8 bases, J lost 5 bases, and 9 bases lay in between. This CDR3 is CASRDSYGYTF. The CDR3 DNA reads TGTGCCAGCCGGGACTCGTATGGCTACACCTTC.

This sequence joins TRBV27 and TRBJ1-2; possible D gene TRBD1, 5 bases. V was clipped by 2 bases and J by 8 bases, with 18 bases between them. The germline CDR1 and CDR2 sequences are MNHEY and SMNVEV (reference sequence). The CDR3 is 15 residues long. The CDR3 sequence: CASSLNPSRAGGYTF. The DNA for the CDR3 is TGTGCCAGCAGTTTAAACCCTTCCAGGGCGGGAGGCTACACCTTC.

The chain has TRBV5-1 and TRBJ1-5; D gene uncertain. The CDR3 consists of 16 residues. Trimming took 0 bases from V and 3 from J, leaving 13 bases between them. Germline CDR1 SGHRS, CDR2 YFSETQ. The CDR3 region is CASSLEPGSYNQPQHF. CDR3 coding DNA: TGCGCCAGCAGCTTGGAACCGGGGTCCTACAATCAGCCCCAGCATTTT.

The CDR3: CASISGTGPGDTQYF. CDR3 nucleotides: TGTGCCAGCATATCGGGGACAGGGCCCGGAGATACGCAGTATTTT. This chain joins TRBV5-4 and TRBJ2-3, with 9 bases that match TRBD1. V was clipped by 6 bases and J by 5 bases; unmatched bases: 10. Germline CDR1 reads SGHNT; CDR2 reads YYREEE (reference sequence). This CDR3 is built from 15 residues.

Comments on this clone: The junction does not match germline at one end; this may be a read error. V usage is TRBV7-7 and J usage is TRBJ2-2, with 11 bases aligning to TRBD1. The CDR3 totals 15 residues. Germline-derived CDR1 and CDR2 are SSHAT and FNYEAQ (reference sequence). The CDR3 sequence is CASSLGTGGPGELFF. CDR3 bases: TGTGCTAGCAGCTTAGGGACAGGGGGTCCCGGGGAGCTGTTTTTT.

The rearrangement links TRBV5-1 to TRBJ2-1, with unresolved D. Germline loops: CDR1 SGHRS, CDR2 YFSETQ. With 0 bases removed from V and 4 bases from J, the gap between germline ends came to 8 bases. The CDR3 runs 14 residues. The CDR3 DNA reads TGCGCCAGCAGCTTGGCAGGATTATACAATGAGCAGTTCTTC. This sequence encodes CASSLAGLYNEQFF.

The rearrangement links TRBV19 to TRBJ1-5, with 10 bases fitting TRBD1. Trimming at V came to 5 bases and at J to 7 bases, leaving 5 bases not matched to a gene. CDR3 length equals 14 residues. Germline V gene sequence: CDR1 LNHDA, CDR2 SQIVND (reference sequence). In DNA form, the CDR3 reads TGTGCCAGTAGTGGACAGGGGGGCGAGCAGCCCCAGCATTTT. Encoded protein: CASSGQGGEQPQHF.

CDR3 sequence: CSADDRRGTDTQYF. The DNA of the CDR3 is TGCAGCGCCGACGACAGGAGGGGCACAGATACGCAGTATTTT. J is TRBJ2-3 and V is TRBV29-1; D may correspond to TRBD1 or TRBD2 (6 bases each). This CDR3 is 14 amino acids long. CDR1 and CDR2 (germline): SQVTM, ANQGSEA. Trimming removed 7 bases from V and 1 base from J, with 15 bases in between.

This clone is a singleton in its sample. The chain links TRBV18 to TRBJ2-1; 9 nucleotides agree with TRBD2. Looked up from germline, CDR1 is KGHSH and CDR2 is LQKENI. V lost 8 bases, J lost 7 bases, and 12 bases stayed unmatched. The CDR3 consists of 15 residues. CDR3 sequence: CASRLLAGSGNEQFF. CDR3 nucleotide sequence: TGTGCCAGCCGGTTGCTAGCGGGGTCGGGGAATGAGCAGTTCTTC. The full variable domain, with the rest looked up from reference TRBV18 and TRBJ2-1, is NAGVMQNPRHLVRRRGQEARLRCSPMKGHSHVYWYRQLPEEGLKFMVYLQKENIIDESGMPKERFSAEFPKEGPSILRIQQVVRGDSAAYFCASRLLAGSGNEQFFGPGTRLTVL.

The gene calls are TRBV19 and TRBJ2-5, with a tentative D call TRBD1 (6 bases). The CDR3 covers 17 residues. V lost 4 bases and J 1 base, leaving 19 bases between the germline ends. Germline V gene data show CDR1 as LNHDA and CDR2 as SQIVND (reference sequence). The CDR3 DNA reads TGTGCCAGTAGTAAAAGGTTAGGAAACAGGGTCCAAGAGACCCAGTACTTC. Its protein product is CASSKRLGNRVQETQYF.

The CDR3 sequence: CASSLDGQGRSYEQYF. The CDR3 region has the DNA TGTGCCAGCAGCTTAGATGGACAGGGAAGGTCCTACGAGCAGTACTTC. This chain joins TRBV7-9 and TRBJ2-5, with 8 positions matching TRBD1. The J call may be mistaken, given a closer DNA end match to TRBJ2-7. Germline V gives CDR1 SEHNR, CDR2 FQNEAQ (reference sequence). This CDR3 is built from 16 residues.

V gene TRBV5-8 combines with J gene TRBJ1-5, with D perhaps matching TRBD1 (5 bases). Germline V lookup: CDR1 SGHTS, CDR2 YDEGEE. CDR3 size: 13 residues. V was shortened by 4 bases and J by 6 bases, with 11 bases between the two germline ends. The CDR3 loop reads CASSEGRFQPQHF. CDR3 in DNA: TGTGCCAGCAGCGAGGGACGGTTTCAGCCCCAGCATTTT.